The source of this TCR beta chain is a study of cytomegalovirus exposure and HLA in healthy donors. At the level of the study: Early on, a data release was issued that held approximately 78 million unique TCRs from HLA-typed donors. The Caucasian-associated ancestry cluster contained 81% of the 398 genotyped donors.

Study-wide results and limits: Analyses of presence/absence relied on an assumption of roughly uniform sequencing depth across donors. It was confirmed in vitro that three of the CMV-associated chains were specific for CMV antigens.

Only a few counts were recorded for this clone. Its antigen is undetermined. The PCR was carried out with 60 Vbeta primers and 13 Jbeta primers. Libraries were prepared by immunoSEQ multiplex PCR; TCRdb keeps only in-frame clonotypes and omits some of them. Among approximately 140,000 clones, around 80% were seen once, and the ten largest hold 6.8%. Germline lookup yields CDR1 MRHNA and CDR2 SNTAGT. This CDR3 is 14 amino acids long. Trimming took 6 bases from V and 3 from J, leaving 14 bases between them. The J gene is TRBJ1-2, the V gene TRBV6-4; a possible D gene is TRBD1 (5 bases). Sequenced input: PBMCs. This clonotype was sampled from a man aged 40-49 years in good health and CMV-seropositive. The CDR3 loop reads CASSHGTEDYGYTF. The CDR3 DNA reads TGTGCCAGCAGCCACGGGACTGAGGACTATGGCTACACCTTC.